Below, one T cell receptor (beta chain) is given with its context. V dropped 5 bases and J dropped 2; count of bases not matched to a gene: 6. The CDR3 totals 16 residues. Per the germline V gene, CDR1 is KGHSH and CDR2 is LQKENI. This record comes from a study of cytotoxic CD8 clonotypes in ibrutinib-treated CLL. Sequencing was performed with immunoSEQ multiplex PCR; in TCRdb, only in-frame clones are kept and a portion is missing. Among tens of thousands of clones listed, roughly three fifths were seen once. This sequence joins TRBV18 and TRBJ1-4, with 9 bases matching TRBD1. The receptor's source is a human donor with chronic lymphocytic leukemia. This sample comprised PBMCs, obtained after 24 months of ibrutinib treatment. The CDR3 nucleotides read TGTGCCAGCTCAAGGGGACAGGGAGTCACTAATGAAAAACTGTTTTTT. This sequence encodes CASSRGQGVTNEKLFF.